The present TCR beta chain was sequenced within a study of human versus mouse CDR3 diversity and MHC coevolution. Study overall: The immunoSEQ assay reportedly detects one in 200,000 T cells. Samples had between roughly 5.5 x 10^6 and 1.6 x 10^7 valid reads. Study-level points and caveats: Humans had the largest estimated TCR beta repertoire, 1.5 million to 2 million clonotypes. Human CDR3s averaged more deletions and insertions than mouse CDR3s.

In regard to this clone: Its antigen is unknown.

This table comes from immunoSEQ multiplex PCR, and its TCRdb copy is limited to in-frame clones, with some not included. The sample has 55,000 to 65,000 clones; 94% are singletons. V shed 4 bases, J shed 4 bases, and the junction held 2 bases outside the gene matches. CDR1 WNHNN and CDR2 SYGVQD come from the germline V gene (reference sequence). The CDR3 runs 14 residues. Sample: naive CD4+ T cells from blood. Subset of the sample: CD45RO-negative CD62L-positive naive CD4 T cells. V gene TRBV10-1 combines with J gene TRBJ2-5; 11 bases line up with TRBD1. This receptor was identified in a person aged 55 to 75 in good health. CDR3 DNA: TGCGCCAGCAGTGTGGACAGGGGGCGAGAGACCCAGTACTTC. Encoded protein: CASSVDRGRETQYF.